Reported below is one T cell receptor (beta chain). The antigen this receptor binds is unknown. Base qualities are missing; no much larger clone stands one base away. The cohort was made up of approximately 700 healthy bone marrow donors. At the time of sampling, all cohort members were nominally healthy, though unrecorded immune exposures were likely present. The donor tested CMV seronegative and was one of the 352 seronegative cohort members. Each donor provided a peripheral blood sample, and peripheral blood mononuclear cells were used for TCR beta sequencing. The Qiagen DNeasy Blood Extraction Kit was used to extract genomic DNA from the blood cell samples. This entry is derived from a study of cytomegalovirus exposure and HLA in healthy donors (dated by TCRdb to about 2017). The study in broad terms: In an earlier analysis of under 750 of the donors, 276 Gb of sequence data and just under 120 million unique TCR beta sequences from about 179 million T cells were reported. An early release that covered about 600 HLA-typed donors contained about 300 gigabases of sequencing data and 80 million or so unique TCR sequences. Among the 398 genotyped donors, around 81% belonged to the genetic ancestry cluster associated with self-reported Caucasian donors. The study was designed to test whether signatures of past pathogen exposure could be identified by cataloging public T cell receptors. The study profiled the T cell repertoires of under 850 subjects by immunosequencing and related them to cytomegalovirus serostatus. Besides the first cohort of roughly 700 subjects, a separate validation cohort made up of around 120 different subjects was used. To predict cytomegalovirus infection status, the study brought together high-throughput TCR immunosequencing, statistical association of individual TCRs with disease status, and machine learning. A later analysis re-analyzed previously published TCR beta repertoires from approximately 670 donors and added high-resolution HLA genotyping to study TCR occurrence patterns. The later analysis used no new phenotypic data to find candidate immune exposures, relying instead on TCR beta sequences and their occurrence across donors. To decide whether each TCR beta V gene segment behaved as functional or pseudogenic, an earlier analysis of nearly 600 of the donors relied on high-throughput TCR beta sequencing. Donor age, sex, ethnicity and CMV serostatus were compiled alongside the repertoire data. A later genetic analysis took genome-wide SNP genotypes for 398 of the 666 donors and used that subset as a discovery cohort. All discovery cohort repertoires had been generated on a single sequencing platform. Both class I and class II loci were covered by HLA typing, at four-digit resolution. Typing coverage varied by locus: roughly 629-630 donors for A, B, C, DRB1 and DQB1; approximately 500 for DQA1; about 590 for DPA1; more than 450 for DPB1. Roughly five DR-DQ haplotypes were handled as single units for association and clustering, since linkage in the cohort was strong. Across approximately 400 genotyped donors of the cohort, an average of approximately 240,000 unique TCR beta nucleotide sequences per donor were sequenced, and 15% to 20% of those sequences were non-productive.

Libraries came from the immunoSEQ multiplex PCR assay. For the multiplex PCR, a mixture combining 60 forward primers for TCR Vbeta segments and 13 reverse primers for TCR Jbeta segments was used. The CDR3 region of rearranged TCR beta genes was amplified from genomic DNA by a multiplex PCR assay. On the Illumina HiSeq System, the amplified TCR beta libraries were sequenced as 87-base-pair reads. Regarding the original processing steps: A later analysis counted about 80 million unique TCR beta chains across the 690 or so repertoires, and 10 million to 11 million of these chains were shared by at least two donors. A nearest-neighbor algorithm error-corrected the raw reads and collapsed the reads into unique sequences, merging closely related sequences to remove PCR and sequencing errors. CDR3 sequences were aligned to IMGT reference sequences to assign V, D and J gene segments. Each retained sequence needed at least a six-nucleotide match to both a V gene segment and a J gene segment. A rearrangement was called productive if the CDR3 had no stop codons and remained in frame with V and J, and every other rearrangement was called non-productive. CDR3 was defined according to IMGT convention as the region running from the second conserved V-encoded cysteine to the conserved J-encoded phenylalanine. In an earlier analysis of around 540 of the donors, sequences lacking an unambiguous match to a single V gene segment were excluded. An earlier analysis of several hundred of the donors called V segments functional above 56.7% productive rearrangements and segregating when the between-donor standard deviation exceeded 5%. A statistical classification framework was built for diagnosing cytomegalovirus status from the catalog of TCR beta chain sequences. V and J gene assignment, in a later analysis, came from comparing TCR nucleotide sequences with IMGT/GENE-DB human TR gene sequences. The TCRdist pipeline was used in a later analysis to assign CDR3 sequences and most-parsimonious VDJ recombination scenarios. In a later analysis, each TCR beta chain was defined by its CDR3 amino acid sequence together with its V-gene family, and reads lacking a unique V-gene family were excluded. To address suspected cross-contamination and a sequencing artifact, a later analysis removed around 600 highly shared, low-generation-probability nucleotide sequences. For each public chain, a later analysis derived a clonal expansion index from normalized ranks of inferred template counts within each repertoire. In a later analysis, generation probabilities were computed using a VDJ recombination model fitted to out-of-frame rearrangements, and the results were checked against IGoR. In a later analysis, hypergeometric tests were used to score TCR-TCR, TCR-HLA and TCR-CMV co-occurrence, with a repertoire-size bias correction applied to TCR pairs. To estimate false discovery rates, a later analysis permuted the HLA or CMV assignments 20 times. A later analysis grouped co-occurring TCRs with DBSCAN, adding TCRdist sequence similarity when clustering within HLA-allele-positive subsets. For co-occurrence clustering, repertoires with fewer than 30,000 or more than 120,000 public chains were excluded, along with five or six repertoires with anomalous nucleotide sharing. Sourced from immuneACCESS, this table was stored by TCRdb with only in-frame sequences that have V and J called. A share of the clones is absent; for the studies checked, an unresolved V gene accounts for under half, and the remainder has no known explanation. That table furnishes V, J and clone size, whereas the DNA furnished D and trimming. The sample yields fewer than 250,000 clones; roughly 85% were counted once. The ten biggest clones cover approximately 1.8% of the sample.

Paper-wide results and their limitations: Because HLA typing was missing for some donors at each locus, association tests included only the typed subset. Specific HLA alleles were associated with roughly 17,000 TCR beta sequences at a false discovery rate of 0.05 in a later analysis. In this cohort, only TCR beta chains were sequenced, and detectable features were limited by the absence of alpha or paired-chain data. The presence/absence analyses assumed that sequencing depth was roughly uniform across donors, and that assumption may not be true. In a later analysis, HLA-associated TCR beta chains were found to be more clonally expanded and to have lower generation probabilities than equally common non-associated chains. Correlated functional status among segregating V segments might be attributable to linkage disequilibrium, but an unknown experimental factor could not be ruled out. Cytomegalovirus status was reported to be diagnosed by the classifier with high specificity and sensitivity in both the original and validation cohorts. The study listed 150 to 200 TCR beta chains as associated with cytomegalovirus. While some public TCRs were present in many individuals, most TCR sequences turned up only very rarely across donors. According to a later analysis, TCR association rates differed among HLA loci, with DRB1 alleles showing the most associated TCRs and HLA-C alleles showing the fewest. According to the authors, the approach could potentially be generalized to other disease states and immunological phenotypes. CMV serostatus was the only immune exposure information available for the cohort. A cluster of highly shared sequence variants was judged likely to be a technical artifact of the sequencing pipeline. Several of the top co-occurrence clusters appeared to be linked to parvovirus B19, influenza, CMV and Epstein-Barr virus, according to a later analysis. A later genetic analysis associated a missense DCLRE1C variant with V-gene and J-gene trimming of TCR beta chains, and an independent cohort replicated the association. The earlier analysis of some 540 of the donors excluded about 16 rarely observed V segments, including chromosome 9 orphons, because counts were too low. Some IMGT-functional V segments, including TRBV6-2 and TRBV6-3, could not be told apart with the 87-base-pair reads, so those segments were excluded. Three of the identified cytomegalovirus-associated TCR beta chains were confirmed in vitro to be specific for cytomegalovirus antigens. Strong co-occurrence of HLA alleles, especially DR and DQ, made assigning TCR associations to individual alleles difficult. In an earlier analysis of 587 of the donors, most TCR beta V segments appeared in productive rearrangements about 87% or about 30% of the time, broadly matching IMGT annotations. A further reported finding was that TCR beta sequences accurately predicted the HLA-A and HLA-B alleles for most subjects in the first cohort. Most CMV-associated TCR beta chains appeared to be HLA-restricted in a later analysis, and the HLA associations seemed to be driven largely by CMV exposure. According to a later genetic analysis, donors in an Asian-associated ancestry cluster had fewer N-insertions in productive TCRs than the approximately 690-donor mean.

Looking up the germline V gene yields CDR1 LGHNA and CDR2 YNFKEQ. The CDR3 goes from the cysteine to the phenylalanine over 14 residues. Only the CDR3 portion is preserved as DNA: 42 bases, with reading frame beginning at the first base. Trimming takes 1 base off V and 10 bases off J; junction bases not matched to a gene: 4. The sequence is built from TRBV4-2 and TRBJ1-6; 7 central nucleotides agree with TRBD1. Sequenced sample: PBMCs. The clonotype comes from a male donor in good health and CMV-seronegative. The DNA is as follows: TGTGCCAGCAGCCAAGCGAAAGGGGGCTCACCCCTCCACTTT. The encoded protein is CASSQAKGGSPLHF.